The 20 T cell receptor beta chains given below trace back to one sample, sequenced in a study of shared clonotypes between healthy human individuals. Positively selected for CCR7, the CD45RO-negative cells used as naive CD8 cells excluded terminally differentiated effector memory CD45RA+ cells. Clones were sequenced by immunoSEQ multiplex PCR, and TCRdb holds only the in-frame ones, with some missing. The sample shows around 600,000 clones, roughly 98% of them seen only once. Sequences were obtained from naive CD8+ T cells sorted from blood. These receptor sequences come from a man in his thirties or forties in good health.

The chain links TRBV5-8 to TRBJ2-7, with 9 positions matching TRBD1. The CDR3 runs 17 residues. Germline V gene sequence: CDR1 SGHTS, CDR2 YDEGEE. With 3 bases clipped from V and 3 bases from J, the junction kept 13 bases outside the gene matches. The CDR3 DNA follows: TGTGCCAGCAGCTCCCGGGACAGGGCTCGGTCGGACTACGAGCAGTACTTC. It translates to CASSSRDRARSDYEQYF.

CDR3 in DNA: TGTGCCAGCAGCCAAGATCTGCCGCCGGACTTCCGCTCCTACGAGCAGTACTTC. Translation gives CASSQDLPPDFRSYEQYF. J is TRBJ2-7 and V is TRBV4-2; tentatively, D is TRBD2 (5 bases). CDR3 size: 18 residues. Deletions cut 0 bases from V and 0 bases from J, with 18 bases between. The germline gives CDR1 LGHNA, CDR2 YNFKEQ.

V gene TRBV6-5 combines with J gene TRBJ2-5, with TRBD2 matching 8 bases. Germline trimming cut 6 bases from V and 7 bases from J; bases unmatched to any gene: 7. The CDR3 is 13 residues long. Germline V gives CDR1 MNHEY, CDR2 SVGAGI. This CDR3 is CASSEGLEVTQYF. In DNA, the CDR3 is TGTGCCAGCAGCGAGGGACTAGAGGTGACCCAGTACTTC.

The J gene is TRBJ1-2, the V gene TRBV27, with TRBD1 matching 9 bases. With 6 bases clipped from V and 8 bases from J, the junction kept 13 bases outside the gene matches. The CDR3 loop spans 15 amino acids. Germline V gives CDR1 MNHEY, CDR2 SMNVEV (reference sequence). The CDR3 bases are TGTGCCAGCAGCGACCTGGGACAGGGTCATATGGGCTACACCTTC. This sequence encodes CASSDLGQGHMGYTF.

This clone was counted a single time. Other DNA sequences from this sample encode an identical CDR3 as well. V usage is TRBV6-5 and J usage is TRBJ1-1, with D possibly being TRBD1 (6 bases). Trimming removed 2 bases at V and 4 bases at J, with 8 bases between. This CDR3 contains 13 residues. From germline, CDR1 is MNHEY and CDR2 SVGAGI. In nucleotides, the CDR3 is TGTGCCAGCAGTTACGGGGGCGGCACTGAAGCTTTCTTT. It is translated as CASSYGGGTEAFF.

V usage is TRBV11-2 and J usage is TRBJ1-4, with D hard to call. Trimming cost V 5 bases and J 7 bases, with 17 bases left between them. Per germline, CDR1 SGHAT and CDR2 FQNNGV. CDR3 length: 15 residues. In DNA, the CDR3 is TGTGCCAGCAGCCCCACAGCCCTCGGAATTGAAAAACTGTTTTTT. Encoded protein: CASSPTALGIEKLFF.

The chain employs TRBV9 and TRBJ2-7; 10 bases are a match to TRBD2. Trimming removed 4 bases from V and 7 bases from J; junction bases left unmatched: 8. The CDR3 spans 14 residues. Germline CDR1 SGDLS, CDR2 YYNGEE. The DNA of the CDR3 is TGTGCCAGCAGCCATCCTAGCGGGAGCGGTGAGCAGTACTTC. Translation: CASSHPSGSGEQYF.

CDR3: CASREGRGQPQHF. CDR3 bases: TGTGCCAGCAGAGAGGGGAGGGGGCAGCCCCAGCATTTT. This chain joins TRBV28 and TRBJ1-5, with a possible D match to TRBD1 (6 bases). The CDR3 totals 13 residues. V shed 6 bases and J shed 7 bases, with 13 bases lying between them. Germline values: CDR1 MDHEN, CDR2 SYDVKM.

The J gene is TRBJ2-7, the V gene TRBV11-3, with TRBD1 matching over 8 bases. The J segment lost 1 base and the V segment lost 5 bases, leaving 7 bases of the junction unmatched. Germline V CDR1 and CDR2: SGHNT, YENEEA. The CDR3 is 15 amino acids. The CDR3 region is CASSPGGDPSYEQYF. CDR3 nucleotide sequence: TGTGCCAGCAGCCCAGGGGGCGACCCTTCCTACGAGCAGTACTTC.

The chain is built from TRBV6-5 and TRBJ2-7; D is uncertain. Trimming took off 10 bases at V and 2 bases at J, with 15 bases between the two ends. This CDR3 comprises 13 residues. The germline gives CDR1 MNHEY, CDR2 SVGAGI. The CDR3 DNA reads as TGTGCCACCACCCCCGGCGGAACCTACGAGCAGTACTTC. It yields the protein CATTPGGTYEQYF.

The rearrangement joins TRBV9 to TRBJ2-3, with 8 positions matching TRBD1. Germline V CDR1 and CDR2: SGDLS, YYNGEE. This CDR3 region has 15 residues. Trimming took 2 bases from V and 1 from J; bases not matched to a gene: 3. CDR3 region: CASSVWGQGTDTQYF. The DNA of the CDR3 is TGTGCCAGCAGCGTCTGGGGACAGGGCACAGATACGCAGTATTTT.

The chain employs TRBV28 and TRBJ1-3; tentatively, D is TRBD1 (6 bases). The CDR3 totals 14 residues. With 6 bases removed from V and 3 bases from J, the gap between germline ends came to 12 bases. Germline values: CDR1 MDHEN, CDR2 SYDVKM. The CDR3 DNA sequence: TGTGCCAGCAGAGGACAGAGATTTGGAAACACCATATATTTT. It translates to CASRGQRFGNTIYF. Full variable domain (missing parts from reference TRBV28 and TRBJ1-3): DVKVTQSSRYLVKRTGEKVFLECVQDMDHENMFWYRQDPGLGLRLIYFSYDVKMKEKGDIPEGYSVSREKKERFSLILESASTNQTSMYLCASRGQRFGNTIYFGEGSWLTVV.

This chain connects TRBV15 to TRBJ2-7; the D gene is possibly TRBD1 (6 bases). Germline CDR1 LNHNV, CDR2 YYDKDF (reference sequence). V lost 3 bases and J 3 bases, leaving 9 bases between the germline ends. There are 13 residues in the CDR3. The CDR3 nucleotides read TGTGCCACCAGCAGCAGGGGTAACTACGAGCAGTACTTC. Its translation: CATSSRGNYEQYF.

To note about this clone: Other DNA sequences in this sample translate to the same CDR3. The J gene is TRBJ1-1, the V gene TRBV5-1; maybe TRBD1 (6 bases). The V and J ends lost 5 bases and 1 base respectively, with 9 bases between them. The CDR3 runs 13 residues. CDR1 and CDR2 (germline): SGHRS, YFSETQ. CDR3 bases: TGCGCCAGCAGGGACAGACCGAACACTGAAGCTTTCTTT. As protein: CASRDRPNTEAFF.

V is TRBV29-1 and J is TRBJ2-1, with 16 bases fitting TRBD2. V lost 8 bases and J lost 0; bases outside the gene matches: 10. Germline-derived CDR1 and CDR2 are SQVTM and ANQGSEA. The CDR3 runs 18 residues. The CDR3 DNA is TGCAGCACACAGGGACTAGCGGGAGGGATGAGCTCCTACAATGAGCAGTTCTTC. Its translation: CSTQGLAGGMSSYNEQFF.

The chain employs TRBV27 and TRBJ1-1, with no clear D. This CDR3 contains 17 residues. Germline loops: CDR1 MNHEY, CDR2 SMNVEV (reference sequence). V lost 3 bases, J lost 0 bases, and 17 bases lay in between. CDR3 in amino acids: CASSFRPVTVLNTEAFF. In nucleotides, the CDR3 is TGTGCCAGCAGTTTCCGACCGGTAACAGTACTGAACACTGAAGCTTTCTTT.

The rearrangement uses TRBV7-2 and TRBJ2-7; D unclear. The germline V and J ends were trimmed by 5 bases and 3 bases, with 17 bases remaining between them. CDR1 and CDR2 from the germline V gene are SGHTA and FQGNSA. CDR3 length: 15 residues. The CDR3 DNA sequence: TGTGCCAGCAGCCTTAGTCCGCGCACCCTCTACGAGCAGTACTTC. Translation: CASSLSPRTLYEQYF. The whole variable domain, filled in from reference TRBV7-2 and TRBJ2-7, reads GAGVSQSPSNKVTEKGKDVELRCDPISGHTALYWYRQSLGQGLEFLIYFQGNSAPDKSGLPSDRFSAERTGGSVSTLTIQRTQQEDSAVYLCASSLSPRTLYEQYFGPGTRLTVT.

This clone was counted a single time. The chain recombines TRBV28 with TRBJ2-7; TRBD2 matches 11 bases. CDR3 length equals 13 residues. J was trimmed by 5 bases and V by 7 bases; bases with no gene match: 4. CDR1 and CDR2 from the germline V gene are MDHEN and SYDVKM. The CDR3 coding sequence is TGTGCCAGCACGACTAGCGGGATACACGAGCAGTACTTC. Translated: CASTTSGIHEQYF.

The CDR3, as DNA: TGTGCCATCAGTGCGACAGGTTCCTACGAGCAGTACTTC. Translating gives CAISATGSYEQYF. This chain uses TRBV10-3 with TRBJ2-7; tentative D call: TRBD1 (6 bases). Trimming left V 4 bases short and J 1 base short, with 8 bases between. Germline loops: CDR1 ENHRY, CDR2 SYGVKD. The CDR3 extends over 13 amino acids.

On this clone itself: An end of the junction differs from the germline gene, which may be a read error. The chain combines TRBV7-7 with TRBJ2-1; TRBD2 aligns across 9 bases. Germline CDR1 reads SSHAT; CDR2 reads FNYEAQ (reference sequence). The CDR3 has 15 residues. Here the CDR3 reads CASSQTSGSYNEQFF. The CDR3 region has the DNA TGTGCTAGCAGCCAGACTAGCGGTTCCTACAATGAGCAGTTCTTC. Together with reference TRBV7-7 and TRBJ2-1, the CDR3 gives the full variable domain: GAGVSQSPRYKVTKRGQDVTLRCDPISSHATLYWYQQALGQGPEFLTYFNYEAQPDKSGLPSDRFSAERPEGSISTLTIQRTEQRDSAMYRCASSQTSGSYNEQFFGPGTRLTVL.